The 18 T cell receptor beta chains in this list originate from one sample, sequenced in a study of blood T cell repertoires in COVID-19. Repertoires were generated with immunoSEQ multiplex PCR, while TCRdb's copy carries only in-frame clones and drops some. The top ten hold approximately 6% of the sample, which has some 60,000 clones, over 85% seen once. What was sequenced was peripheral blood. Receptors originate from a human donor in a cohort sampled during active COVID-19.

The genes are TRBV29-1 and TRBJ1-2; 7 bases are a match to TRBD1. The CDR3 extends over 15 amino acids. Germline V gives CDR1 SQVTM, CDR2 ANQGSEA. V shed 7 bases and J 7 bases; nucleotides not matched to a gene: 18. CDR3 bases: TGCAGCGCCCAGAGACAAGACAGGGCTGTTTCTGGCTACACCTTC. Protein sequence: CSAQRQDRAVSGYTF.

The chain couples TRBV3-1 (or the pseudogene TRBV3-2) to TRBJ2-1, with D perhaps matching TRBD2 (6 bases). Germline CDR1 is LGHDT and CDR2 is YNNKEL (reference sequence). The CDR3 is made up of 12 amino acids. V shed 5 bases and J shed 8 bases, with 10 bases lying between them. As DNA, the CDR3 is TGTGCCAGCAGCTCGCGGGGTCATGAGCAGTTCTTC. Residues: CASSSRGHEQFF.

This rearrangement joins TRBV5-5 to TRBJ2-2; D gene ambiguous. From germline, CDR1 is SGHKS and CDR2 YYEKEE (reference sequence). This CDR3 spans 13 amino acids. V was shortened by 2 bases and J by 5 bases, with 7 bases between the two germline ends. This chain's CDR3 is CASSLLLTGELFF. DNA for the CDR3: TGTGCCAGCAGCTTACTATTGACCGGGGAGCTGTTTTTT.

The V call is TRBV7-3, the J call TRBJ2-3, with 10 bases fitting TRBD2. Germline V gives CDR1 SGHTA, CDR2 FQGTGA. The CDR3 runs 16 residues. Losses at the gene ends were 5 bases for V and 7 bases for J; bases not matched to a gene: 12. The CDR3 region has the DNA TGTGCCAGCAGCCAGGACGGTCTAGCGGGAGTTAATACGCAGTATTTT. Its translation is CASSQDGLAGVNTQYF.

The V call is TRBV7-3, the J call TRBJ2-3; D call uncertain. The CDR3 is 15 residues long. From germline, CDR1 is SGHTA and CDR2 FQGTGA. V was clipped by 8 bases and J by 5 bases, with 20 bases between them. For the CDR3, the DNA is TGTGCCAGCGCCACCGCCAACGGTCTTCAAGATACGCAGTATTTT. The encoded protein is CASATANGLQDTQYF.

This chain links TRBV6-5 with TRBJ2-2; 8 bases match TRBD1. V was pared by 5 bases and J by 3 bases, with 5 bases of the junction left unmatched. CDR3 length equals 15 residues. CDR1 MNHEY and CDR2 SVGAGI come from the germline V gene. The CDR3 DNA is TGTGCCAGCAGTACCGGACAGGGACACACCGGGGAGCTGTTTTTT. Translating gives CASSTGQGHTGELFF.

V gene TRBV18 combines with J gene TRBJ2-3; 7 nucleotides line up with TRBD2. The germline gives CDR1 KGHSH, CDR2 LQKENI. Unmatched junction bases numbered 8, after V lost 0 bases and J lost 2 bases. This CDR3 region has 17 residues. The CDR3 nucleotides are TGTGCCAGCTCACCACCTTCGGGACTAAGTGTCACAGATACGCAGTATTTT. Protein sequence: CASSPPSGLSVTDTQYF.

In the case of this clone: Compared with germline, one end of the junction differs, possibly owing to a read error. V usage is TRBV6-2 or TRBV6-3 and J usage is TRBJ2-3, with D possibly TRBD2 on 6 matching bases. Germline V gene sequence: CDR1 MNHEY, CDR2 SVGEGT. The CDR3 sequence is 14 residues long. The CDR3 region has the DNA TGTGCCAGCAGTAACAAGGAGGGCACGTACCGTAGGGATTTT. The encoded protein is CASSNKEGTYRRDF.

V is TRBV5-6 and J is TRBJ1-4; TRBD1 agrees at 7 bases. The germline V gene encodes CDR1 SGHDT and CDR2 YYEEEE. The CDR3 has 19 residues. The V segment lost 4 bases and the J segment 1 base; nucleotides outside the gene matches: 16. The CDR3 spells CASSLLGAGQLRTNEKLFF. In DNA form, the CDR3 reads TGTGCCAGCAGCCTACTTGGGGCGGGACAGCTACGAACTAATGAAAAACTGTTTTTT.

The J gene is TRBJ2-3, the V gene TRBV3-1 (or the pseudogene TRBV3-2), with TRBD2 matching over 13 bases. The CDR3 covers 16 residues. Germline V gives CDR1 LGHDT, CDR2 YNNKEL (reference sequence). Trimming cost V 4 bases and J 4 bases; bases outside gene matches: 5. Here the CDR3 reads CASSPGLAGRSDTQYF. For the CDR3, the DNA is TGTGCCAGCAGCCCGGGACTAGCGGGAAGGTCAGATACGCAGTATTTT.

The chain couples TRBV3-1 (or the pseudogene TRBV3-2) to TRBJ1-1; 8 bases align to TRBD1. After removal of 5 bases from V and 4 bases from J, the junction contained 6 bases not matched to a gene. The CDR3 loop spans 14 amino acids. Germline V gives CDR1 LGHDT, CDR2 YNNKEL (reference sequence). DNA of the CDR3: TGTGCCAGCAGCGTACAGGGGGGCTCCACTGAAGCTTTCTTT. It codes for CASSVQGGSTEAFF.

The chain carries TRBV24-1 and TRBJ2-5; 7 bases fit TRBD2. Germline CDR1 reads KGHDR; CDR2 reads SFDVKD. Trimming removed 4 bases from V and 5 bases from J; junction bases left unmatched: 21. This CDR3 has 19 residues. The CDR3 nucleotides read TGTGCCACCAGTGACCCCCTCCGAAAGAGGGGCGCGGGGGACGAGACCCAGTACTTC. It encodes CATSDPLRKRGAGDETQYF.

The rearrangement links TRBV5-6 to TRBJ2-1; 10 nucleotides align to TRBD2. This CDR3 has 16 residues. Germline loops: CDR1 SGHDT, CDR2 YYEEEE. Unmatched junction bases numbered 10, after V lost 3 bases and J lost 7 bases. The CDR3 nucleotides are TGTGCCAGCAGCTGGAGGAGAGCGGGGGGGCAGAATGAGCAGTTCTTC. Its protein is CASSWRRAGGQNEQFF.

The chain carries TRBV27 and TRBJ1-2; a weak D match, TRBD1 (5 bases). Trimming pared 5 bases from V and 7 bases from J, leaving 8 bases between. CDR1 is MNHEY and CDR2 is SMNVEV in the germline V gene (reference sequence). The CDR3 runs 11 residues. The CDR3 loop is CASSPGFGYTF. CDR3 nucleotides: TGTGCCAGCAGTCCAGGGTTTGGCTACACCTTC.

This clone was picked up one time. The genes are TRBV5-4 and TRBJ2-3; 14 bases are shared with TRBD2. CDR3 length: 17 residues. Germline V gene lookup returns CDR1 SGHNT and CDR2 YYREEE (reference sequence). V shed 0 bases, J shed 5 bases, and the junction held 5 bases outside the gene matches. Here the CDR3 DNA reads TGTGCCAGCAGCTTGGGTGCGGGACTAGCGGGAGAAGATACGCAGTATTTT. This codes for CASSLGAGLAGEDTQYF.

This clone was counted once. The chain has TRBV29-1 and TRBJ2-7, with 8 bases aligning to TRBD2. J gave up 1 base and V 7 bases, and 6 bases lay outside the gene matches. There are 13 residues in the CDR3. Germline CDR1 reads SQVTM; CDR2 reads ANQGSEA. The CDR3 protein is CSGGSGGSYEQYF. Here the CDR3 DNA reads TGCAGCGGGGGAAGCGGGGGTTCCTACGAGCAGTACTTC.

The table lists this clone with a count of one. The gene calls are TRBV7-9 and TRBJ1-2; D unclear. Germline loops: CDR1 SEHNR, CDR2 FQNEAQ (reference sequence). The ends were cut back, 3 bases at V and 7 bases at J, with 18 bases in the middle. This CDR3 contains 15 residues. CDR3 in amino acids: CASSFSGVKGGGYTF. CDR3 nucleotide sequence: TGTGCCAGCAGCTTTAGCGGCGTGAAAGGAGGTGGCTACACCTTC.

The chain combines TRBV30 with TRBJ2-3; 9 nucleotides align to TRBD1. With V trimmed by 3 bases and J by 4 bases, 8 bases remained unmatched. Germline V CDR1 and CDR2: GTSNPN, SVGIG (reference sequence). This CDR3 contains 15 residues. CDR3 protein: CAWSGDREGPDTQYF. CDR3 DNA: TGTGCCTGGAGCGGGGACAGGGAAGGTCCAGATACGCAGTATTTT.